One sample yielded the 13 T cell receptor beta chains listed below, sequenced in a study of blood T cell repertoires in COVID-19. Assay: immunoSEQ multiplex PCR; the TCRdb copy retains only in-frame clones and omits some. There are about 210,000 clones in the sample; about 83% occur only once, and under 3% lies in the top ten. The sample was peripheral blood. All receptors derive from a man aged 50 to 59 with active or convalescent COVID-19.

The CDR3 nucleotides read TGTGCCAGCAGCGGGGCGACAGGGGTCAGGGCAACTAATGAAAAACTGTTTTTT. Amino acids: CASSGATGVRATNEKLFF. The chain combines TRBV9 with TRBJ1-4; 8 nucleotides match TRBD1. The trim removed 3 bases at V and 0 bases at J, leaving 10 bases unmatched. Germline CDR1 SGDLS, CDR2 YYNGEE. The CDR3 loop spans 18 amino acids. Looking up the rest from reference TRBV9 and TRBJ1-4 gives the full variable domain: DSGVTQTPKHLITATGQRVTLRCSPRSGDLSVYWYQQSLDQGLQFLIQYYNGEERAKGNILERFSAQQFPDLHSELNLSSLELGDSALYFCASSGATGVRATNEKLFFGSGTQLSVL.

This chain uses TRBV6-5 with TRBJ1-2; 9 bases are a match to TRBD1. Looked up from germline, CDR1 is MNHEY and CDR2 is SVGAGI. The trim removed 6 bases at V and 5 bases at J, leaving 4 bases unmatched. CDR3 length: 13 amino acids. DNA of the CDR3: TGTGCCAGCAGCGTCGACAGGGGGTATGGCTACACCTTC. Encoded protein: CASSVDRGYGYTF.

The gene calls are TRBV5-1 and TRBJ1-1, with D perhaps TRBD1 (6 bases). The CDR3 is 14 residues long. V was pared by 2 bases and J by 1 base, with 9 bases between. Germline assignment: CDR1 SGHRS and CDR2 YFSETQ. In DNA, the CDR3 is TGCGCCAGCAGCTTTGGGACAACGAACACTGAAGCTTTCTTT. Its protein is CASSFGTTNTEAFF.

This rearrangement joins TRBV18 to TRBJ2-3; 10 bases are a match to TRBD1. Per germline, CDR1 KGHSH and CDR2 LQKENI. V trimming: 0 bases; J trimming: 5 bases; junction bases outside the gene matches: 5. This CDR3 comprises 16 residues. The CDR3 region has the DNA TGTGCCAGCTCACCACCGAGACAGGGGGCAGGAGATACGCAGTATTTT. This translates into CASSPPRQGAGDTQYF. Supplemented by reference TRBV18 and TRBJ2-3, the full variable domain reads NAGVMQNPRHLVRRRGQEARLRCSPMKGHSHVYWYRQLPEEGLKFMVYLQKENIIDESGMPKERFSAEFPKEGPSILRIQQVVRGDSAAYFCASSPPRQGAGDTQYFGPGTRLTVL.

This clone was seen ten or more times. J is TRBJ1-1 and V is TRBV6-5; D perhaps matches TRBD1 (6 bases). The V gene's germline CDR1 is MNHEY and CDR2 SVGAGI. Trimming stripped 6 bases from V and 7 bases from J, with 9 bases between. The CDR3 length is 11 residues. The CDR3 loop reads CASSRGFEAFF. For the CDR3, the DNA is TGTGCCAGCAGCAGGGGTTTTGAAGCTTTCTTT.

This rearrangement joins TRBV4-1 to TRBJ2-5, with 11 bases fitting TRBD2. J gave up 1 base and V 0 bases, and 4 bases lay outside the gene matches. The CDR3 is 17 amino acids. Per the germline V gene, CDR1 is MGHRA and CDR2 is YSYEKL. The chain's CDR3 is CASSQDHSGGGQETQYF. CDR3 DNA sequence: TGCGCCAGCAGCCAAGATCATAGCGGGGGGGGCCAAGAGACCCAGTACTTC.

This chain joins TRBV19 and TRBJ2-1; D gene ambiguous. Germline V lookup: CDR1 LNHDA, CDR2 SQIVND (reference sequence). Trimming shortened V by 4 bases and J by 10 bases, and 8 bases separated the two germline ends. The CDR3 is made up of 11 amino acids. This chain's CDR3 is CASSNLGEQFF. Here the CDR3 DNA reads TGTGCCAGTAGTAACCTCGGGGAGCAGTTCTTC.

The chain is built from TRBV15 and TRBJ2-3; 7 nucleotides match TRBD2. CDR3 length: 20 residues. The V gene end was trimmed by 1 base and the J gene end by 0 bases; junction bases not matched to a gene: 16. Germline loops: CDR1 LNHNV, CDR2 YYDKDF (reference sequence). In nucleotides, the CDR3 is TGTGCCACCAGCAGAGTCGGGTCCAGCGGGACCTCATCTAGCACAGATACGCAGTATTTT. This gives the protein CATSRVGSSGTSSSTDTQYF.

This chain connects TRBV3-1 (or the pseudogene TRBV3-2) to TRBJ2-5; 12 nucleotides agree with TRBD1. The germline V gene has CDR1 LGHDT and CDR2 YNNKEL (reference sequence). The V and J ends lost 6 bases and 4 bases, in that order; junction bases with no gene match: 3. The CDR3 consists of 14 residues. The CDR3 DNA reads TGTGCCAGCAGGGGGACAGGGGGCGTAGAGACCCAGTACTTC. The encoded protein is CASRGTGGVETQYF.

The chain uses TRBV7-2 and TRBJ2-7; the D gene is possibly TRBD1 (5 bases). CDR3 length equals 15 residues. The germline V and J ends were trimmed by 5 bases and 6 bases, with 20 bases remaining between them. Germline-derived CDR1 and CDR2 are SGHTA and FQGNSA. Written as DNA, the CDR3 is TGTGCCAGCAGCCTGCGTGGCCAGGGCACTTTCGAGCAGTACTTC. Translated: CASSLRGQGTFEQYF.

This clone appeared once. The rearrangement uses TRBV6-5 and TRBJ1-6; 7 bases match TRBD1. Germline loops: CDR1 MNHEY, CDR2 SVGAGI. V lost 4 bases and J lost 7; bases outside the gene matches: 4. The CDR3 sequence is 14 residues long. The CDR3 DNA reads TGTGCCAGCAGTTGGTACAGGGGAAATTCACCCCTCCACTTT. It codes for CASSWYRGNSPLHF.

Here the CDR3 DNA reads TGTGCCAGCAGCTTATACAGGGAAGACAATGAGCAGTTCTTC. This translates into CASSLYREDNEQFF. The rearrangement uses TRBV7-9 and TRBJ2-1; D is possibly TRBD1 (6 bases). CDR1 and CDR2 (germline): SEHNR, FQNEAQ (reference sequence). V was pared by 2 bases and J by 5 bases, with 10 bases between. The CDR3 has 14 amino acids.

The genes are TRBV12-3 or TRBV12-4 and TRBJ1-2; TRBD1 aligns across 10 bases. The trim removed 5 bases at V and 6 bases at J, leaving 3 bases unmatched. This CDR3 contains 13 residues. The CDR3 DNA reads TGTGCCAGCAGTCCGGGACAGGGGAATGGCTACACCTTC. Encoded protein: CASSPGQGNGYTF.